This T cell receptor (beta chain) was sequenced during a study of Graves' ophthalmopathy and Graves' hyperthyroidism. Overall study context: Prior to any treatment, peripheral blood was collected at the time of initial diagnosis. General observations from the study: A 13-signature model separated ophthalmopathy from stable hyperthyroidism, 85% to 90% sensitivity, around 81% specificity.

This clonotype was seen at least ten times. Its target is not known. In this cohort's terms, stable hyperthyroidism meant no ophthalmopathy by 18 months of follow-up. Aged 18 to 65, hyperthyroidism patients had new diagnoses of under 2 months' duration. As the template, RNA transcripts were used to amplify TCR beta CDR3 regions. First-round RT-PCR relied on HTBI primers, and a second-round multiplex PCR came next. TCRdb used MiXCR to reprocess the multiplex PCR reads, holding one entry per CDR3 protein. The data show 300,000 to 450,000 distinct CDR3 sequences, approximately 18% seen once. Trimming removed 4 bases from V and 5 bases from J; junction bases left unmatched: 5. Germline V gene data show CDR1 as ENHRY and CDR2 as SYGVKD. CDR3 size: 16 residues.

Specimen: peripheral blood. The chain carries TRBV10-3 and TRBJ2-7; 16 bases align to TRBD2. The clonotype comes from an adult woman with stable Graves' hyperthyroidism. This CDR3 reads CAISAGLAGGPDEQYF. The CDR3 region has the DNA TGTGCCATCAGTGCGGGACTAGCGGGAGGGCCCGACGAGCAGTACTTC.